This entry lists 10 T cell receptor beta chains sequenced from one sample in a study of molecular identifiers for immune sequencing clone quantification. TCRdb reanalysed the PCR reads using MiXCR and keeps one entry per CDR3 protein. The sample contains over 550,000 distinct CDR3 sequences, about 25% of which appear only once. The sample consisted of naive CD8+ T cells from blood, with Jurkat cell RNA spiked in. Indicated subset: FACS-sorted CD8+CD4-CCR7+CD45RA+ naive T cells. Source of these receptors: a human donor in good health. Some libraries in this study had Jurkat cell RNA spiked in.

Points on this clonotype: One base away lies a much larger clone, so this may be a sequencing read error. The chain's CDR3 is CASSPGRATYEQYF. The CDR3 nucleotides are TGTGCCAGCAGCCCCGGAAGGGCGACCTACGAGCAGTACTTC. The gene calls are TRBV28 and TRBJ2-7; D not resolved. Per germline, CDR1 MDHEN and CDR2 SYDVKM. The ends were cut back, 6 bases at V and 2 bases at J, with 14 bases in the middle. This CDR3 spans 14 amino acids.

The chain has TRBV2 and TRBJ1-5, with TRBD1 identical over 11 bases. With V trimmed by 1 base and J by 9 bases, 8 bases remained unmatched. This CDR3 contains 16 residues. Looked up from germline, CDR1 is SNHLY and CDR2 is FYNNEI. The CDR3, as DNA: TGTGCCAGCAGTGAAGGGACAGGGGGCGGCGGGCGGCCCCAGCATTTT. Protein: CASSEGTGGGGRPQHF.

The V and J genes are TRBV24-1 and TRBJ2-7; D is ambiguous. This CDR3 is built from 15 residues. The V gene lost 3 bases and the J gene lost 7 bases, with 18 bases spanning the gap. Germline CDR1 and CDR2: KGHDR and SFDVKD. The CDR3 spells CATSDNKAGSREQYF. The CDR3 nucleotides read TGTGCCACCAGTGATAATAAGGCCGGATCTAGGGAGCAGTACTTC.

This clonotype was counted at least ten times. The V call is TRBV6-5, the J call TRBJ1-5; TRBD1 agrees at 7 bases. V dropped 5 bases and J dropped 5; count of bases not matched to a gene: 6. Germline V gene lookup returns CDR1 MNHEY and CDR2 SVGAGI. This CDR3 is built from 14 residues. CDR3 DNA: TGTGCCAGCAGTGCCCGACAGGGCCATCAGCCCCAGCATTTT. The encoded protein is CASSARQGHQPQHF.

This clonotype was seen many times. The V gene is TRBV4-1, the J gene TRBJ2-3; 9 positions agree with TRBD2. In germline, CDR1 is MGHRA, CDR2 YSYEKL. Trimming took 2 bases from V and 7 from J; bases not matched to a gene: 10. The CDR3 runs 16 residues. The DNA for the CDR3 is TGCGCCAGCAGCCAAATCGGCGGGAGGGCCCCCTATACGCAGTATTTT. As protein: CASSQIGGRAPYTQYF.

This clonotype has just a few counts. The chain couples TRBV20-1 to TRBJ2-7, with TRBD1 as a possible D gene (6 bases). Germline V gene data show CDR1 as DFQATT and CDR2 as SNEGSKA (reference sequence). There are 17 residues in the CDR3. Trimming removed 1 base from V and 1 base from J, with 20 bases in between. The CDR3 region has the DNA TGCAGTGCTAGAGCCGGACCGGGACAACGGGAATCCTACGAGCAGTACTTC. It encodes CSARAGPGQRESYEQYF.

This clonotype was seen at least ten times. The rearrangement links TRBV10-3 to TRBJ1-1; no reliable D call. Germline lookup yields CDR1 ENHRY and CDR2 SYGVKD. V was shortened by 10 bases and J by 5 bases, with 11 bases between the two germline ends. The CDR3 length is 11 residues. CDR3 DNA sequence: TGTGCCACCCAGGTGGGGACTGAAGCTTTCTTT. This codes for CATQVGTEAFF.

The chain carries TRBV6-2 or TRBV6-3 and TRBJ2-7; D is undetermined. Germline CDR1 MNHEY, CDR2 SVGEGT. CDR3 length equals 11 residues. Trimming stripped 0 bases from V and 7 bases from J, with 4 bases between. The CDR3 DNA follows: TGTGCCAGCAGTTACTCGATTGAGCAGTACTTC. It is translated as CASSYSIEQYF.

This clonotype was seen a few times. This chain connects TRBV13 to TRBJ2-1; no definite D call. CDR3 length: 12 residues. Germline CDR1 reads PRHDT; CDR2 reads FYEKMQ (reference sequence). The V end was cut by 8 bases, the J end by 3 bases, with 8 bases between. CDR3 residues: CASRTVYNEQFF. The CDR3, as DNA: TGTGCCAGCCGGACGGTCTACAATGAGCAGTTCTTC.

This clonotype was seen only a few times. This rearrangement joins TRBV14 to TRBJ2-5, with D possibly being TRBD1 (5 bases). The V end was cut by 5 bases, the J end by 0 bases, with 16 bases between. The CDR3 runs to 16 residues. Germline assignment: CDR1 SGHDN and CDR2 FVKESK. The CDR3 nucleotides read TGTGCCAGCAGCGGTGCAGGGATAGGTTACCAAGAGACCCAGTACTTC. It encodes CASSGAGIGYQETQYF.